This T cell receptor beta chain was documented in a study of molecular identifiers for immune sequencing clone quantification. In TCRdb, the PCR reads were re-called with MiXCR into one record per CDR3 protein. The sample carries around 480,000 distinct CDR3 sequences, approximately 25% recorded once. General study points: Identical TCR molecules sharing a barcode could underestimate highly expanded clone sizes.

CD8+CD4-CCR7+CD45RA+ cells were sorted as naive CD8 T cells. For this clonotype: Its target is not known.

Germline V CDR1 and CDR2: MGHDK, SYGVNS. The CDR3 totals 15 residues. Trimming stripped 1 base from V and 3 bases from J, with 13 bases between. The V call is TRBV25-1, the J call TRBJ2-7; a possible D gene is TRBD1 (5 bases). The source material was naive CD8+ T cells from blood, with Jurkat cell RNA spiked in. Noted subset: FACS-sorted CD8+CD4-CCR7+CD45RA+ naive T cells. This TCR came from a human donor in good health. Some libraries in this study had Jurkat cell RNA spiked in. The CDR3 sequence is CASSESGQGFYEQYF. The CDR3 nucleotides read TGTGCCAGCAGTGAATCTGGGCAGGGTTTCTACGAGCAGTACTTC.